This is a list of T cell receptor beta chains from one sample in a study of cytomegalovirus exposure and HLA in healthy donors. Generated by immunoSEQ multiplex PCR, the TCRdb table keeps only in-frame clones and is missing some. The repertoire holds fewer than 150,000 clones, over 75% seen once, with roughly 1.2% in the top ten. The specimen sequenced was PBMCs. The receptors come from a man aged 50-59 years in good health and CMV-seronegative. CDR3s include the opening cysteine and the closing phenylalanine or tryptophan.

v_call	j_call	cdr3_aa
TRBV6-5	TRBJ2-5	CASSYSTSGSQETQYF
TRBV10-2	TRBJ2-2	CASGTSGNTGELFF
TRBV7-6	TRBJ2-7	CASSLGRGEAYEQYF
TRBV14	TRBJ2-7	CASSQDPSEQYF
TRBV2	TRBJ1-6	CASTGDRVFSPLHF
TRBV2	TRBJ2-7	CASVSGLAGLHTYEQYF
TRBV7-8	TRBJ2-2	CASSGNLAAPGDTGELFF
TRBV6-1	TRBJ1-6	CASDRDRDSPLHF
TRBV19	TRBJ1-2	CASSITGGVYGYTF
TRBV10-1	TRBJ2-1	CASSEPGTGMVGNEQFF
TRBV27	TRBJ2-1	CASSFQRLAANEQFF
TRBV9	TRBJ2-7	CASSVTSGSVYEQYF
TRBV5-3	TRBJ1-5	CARSLGGWSNQPQHF
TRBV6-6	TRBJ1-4	CASSGPGQGGEKLFF
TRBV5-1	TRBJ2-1	CASSLASGALSYNEQFF
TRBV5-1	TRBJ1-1	CASSFRGMNTEAFF
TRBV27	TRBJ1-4	CASSLSDRPPDNEKLFF
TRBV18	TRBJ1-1	CASSARVNSEAFF
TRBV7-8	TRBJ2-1	CASSLGFSGRGNEQFF
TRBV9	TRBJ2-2	CASSVQGTSGLTFGTGELFF
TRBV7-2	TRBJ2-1	CASSPGTSGHNEQFF
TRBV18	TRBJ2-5	CASSPAGQETQYF
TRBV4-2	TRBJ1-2	CASSNRDRGDYGYTF
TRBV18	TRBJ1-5	CASSGTANNQPQHF
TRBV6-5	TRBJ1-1	CASSPPGGVSGAFF
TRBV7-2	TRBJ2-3	CASSAWAVDTQYF
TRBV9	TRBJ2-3	CASSVVANTDTQYF
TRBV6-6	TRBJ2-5	CASSRGLAGGPETQYF
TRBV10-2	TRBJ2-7	CATSGSYEQYF
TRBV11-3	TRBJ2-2	CASSLSGTSGRGTGELFF
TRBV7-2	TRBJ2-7	CASSFSNSRFYEQYF
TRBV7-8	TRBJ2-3	CASSPISGSTDTQYF
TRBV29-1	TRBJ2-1	CSVVGQGGNEQFF
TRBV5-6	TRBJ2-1	CASRFRGTGFYNEQFF
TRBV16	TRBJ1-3	CASSQWDIRNTIYF
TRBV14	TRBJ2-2	CASSIGGPGAGELFF
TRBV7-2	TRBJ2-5	CASSLDPAGGIQETQYF
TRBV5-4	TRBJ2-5	CASSLGTSGQETQYF